The 10 T cell receptor beta chains below come from one sample, sequenced in a study of blood T cells in healthy people across ages. Together with a sample-barcoded 5' primer, a J-beta primer mix was included in a second PCR lasting about 6 to 11 cycles. TCRdb re-analysed the 5' RACE reads in MiXCR, keeping a single row per CDR3 protein. This sample carries approximately 580,000 distinct CDR3 sequences, approximately 25% of them seen once, and the ten largest clones take roughly 9.4%. The same sample was also studied in work on T cells of mothers and their children.

The specimen was blood. The receptor source for this set is a boy younger than 18 in good health.

This clonotype was seen only a few times. This chain links TRBV7-3 with TRBJ2-5; 7 bases map to TRBD2. Germline lookup yields CDR1 SGHTA and CDR2 FQGTGA. J was trimmed by 5 bases and V by 5 bases; bases with no gene match: 11. The CDR3 contains 15 residues. The CDR3 nucleotides are TGTGCCAGCAGCCCGGGACTATATCGGGATGAGACCCAGTACTTC. Translation: CASSPGLYRDETQYF.

This clonotype was detected a few times. The chain is built from TRBV29-1 and TRBJ2-7; no firm D call. The CDR3 runs 11 residues. CDR1 is SQVTM, CDR2 ANQGSEA, per germline. The V gene lost 7 bases and the J gene lost 0 bases, with 7 bases spanning the gap. In nucleotides, the CDR3 is TGCAGCGGAGTGAGCTCCTACGAGCAGTACTTC. Translated: CSGVSSYEQYF.

This clonotype showed up just a few times. The chain carries TRBV5-6 and TRBJ1-5; TRBD1 is a possible D gene (5 bases). The CDR3 has 16 residues. From germline, CDR1 is SGHDT and CDR2 YYEEEE. Trimming shortened V by 2 bases and J by 6 bases, and 18 bases separated the two germline ends. In nucleotides, the CDR3 is TGTGCCAGCAGCTTTCAAGCAGGGAAATATCCTCAGCCCCAGCATTTT. It yields the protein CASSFQAGKYPQPQHF.

This clonotype was counted between two and nine times. CDR3 protein: CASSELASGSREQFF. The CDR3 DNA reads as TGTGCCAGCAGTGAATTGGCTAGCGGGAGTCGCGAGCAGTTCTTC. J is TRBJ2-1 and V is TRBV2; 10 nucleotides line up with TRBD2. The CDR3 is made up of 15 amino acids. The germline V gene encodes CDR1 SNHLY and CDR2 FYNNEI. After removal of 2 bases from V and 10 bases from J, the junction contained 8 bases not matched to a gene.

A few counts support this clonotype. One end of the junction does not line up with germline, which may come from a read error. The chain recombines TRBV9 with TRBJ2-1; D remains ambiguous. There are 13 residues in the CDR3. Germline loops: CDR1 SGDLS, CDR2 YYNGEE. For the CDR3, the DNA is TGTGTCAGCAGCGAGTCAGATTACAATGAGCAGTTCTTC. Translating it yields CVSSESDYNEQFF. The full variable domain, its missing parts supplied by reference TRBV9 and TRBJ2-1, is DSGVTQTPKHLITATGQRVTLRCSPRSGDLSVYWYQQSLDQGLQFLIQYYNGEERAKGNILERFSAQQFPDLHSELNLSSLELGDSALYFCVSSESDYNEQFFGPGTRLTVL.

CDR3: CASSVGPNYEQYF. The DNA for the CDR3 is TGTGCCAGCAGCGTAGGCCCAAACTACGAGCAGTACTTC. The chain combines TRBV9 with TRBJ2-7; D not certain. V was cut by 0 bases and J by 3 bases, with 7 bases left in between. Per the germline V gene, CDR1 is SGDLS and CDR2 is YYNGEE. CDR3 size: 13 residues.

V gene TRBV11-2 combines with J gene TRBJ2-7; 13 bases fit TRBD2. The CDR3 is 20 residues long. Germline trimming cut 5 bases from V and 4 bases from J; bases unmatched to any gene: 20. Germline CDR1 and CDR2: SGHAT and FQNNGV. DNA of the CDR3: TGTGCCAGCAGCCCCAAGAAAACCCAACTAGCGGGGGGGCTTATATACGAGCAGTACTTC. Translation: CASSPKKTQLAGGLIYEQYF.

The chain has TRBV12-3 or TRBV12-4 and TRBJ2-1, with 9 bases aligning to TRBD2. The CDR3 contains 17 residues. Unmatched junction bases numbered 6, after V lost 3 bases and J lost 0 bases. The CDR3 loop is CASSLGTSFISYNEQFF. The CDR3 DNA is TGTGCCAGCAGTTTGGGGACTAGCTTCATCTCCTACAATGAGCAGTTCTTC.

V gene TRBV20-1 combines with J gene TRBJ1-2; D is possibly TRBD1 (5 bases). Germline V gives CDR1 DFQATT, CDR2 SNEGSKA (reference sequence). The CDR3 is 14 residues long. V lost 4 bases and J 8 bases, leaving 20 bases between the germline ends. The DNA of the CDR3 is TGCAGTGCTAAGACAGACAGCCTCATTCGGGGCTACACCTTC. Translating gives CSAKTDSLIRGYTF.

CDR3 region: CASSVSQGDSYEQYF. The CDR3, as DNA: TGTGCCAGCAGTGTTTCACAGGGGGACTCCTACGAGCAGTACTTC. The V call is TRBV2, the J call TRBJ2-7; 8 bases line up with TRBD1. From germline, CDR1 is SNHLY and CDR2 FYNNEI. The CDR3 runs to 15 residues. J gave up 0 bases and V 4 bases, and 5 bases lay outside the gene matches.